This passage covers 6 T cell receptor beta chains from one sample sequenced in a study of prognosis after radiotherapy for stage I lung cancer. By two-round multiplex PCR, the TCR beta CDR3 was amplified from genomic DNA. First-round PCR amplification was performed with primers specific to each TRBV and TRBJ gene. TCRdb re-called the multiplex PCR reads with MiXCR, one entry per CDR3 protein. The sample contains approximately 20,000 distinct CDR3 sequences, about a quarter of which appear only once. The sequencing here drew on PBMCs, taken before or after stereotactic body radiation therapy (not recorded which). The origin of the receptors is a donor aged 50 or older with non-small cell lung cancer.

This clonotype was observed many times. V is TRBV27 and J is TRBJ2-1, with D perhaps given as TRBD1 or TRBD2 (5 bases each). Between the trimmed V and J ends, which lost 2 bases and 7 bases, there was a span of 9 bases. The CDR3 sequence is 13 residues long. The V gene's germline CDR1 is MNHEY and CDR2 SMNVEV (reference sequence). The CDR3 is CASSLGGWNEQFF. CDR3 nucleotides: TGTGCCAGCAGTTTAGGGGGTTGGAATGAGCAGTTCTTC.

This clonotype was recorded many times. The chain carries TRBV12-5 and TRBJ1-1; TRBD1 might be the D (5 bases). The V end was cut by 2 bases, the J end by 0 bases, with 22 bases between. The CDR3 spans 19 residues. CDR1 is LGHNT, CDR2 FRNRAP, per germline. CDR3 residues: CASGLTSPAGRHMNTEAFF. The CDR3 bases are TGTGCTAGTGGTTTGACCTCCCCCGCAGGGAGACACATGAACACTGAAGCTTTCTTT.

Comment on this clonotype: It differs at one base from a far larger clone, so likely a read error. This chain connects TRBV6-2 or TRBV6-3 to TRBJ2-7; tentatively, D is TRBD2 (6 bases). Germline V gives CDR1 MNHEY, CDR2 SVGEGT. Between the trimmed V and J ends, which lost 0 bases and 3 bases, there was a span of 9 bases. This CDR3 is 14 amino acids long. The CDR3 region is CASSYSWGVYEQYF. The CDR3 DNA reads TGTGCCAGCAGTTACTCGTGGGGGGTCTACGAGCAGTACTTC.

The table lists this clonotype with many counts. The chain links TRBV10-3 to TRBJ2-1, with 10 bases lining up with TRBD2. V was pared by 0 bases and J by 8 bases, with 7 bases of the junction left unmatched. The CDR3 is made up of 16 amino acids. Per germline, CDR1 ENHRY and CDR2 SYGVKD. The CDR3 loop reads CAISESSGTSDYEQFF. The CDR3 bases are TGTGCCATCAGTGAGTCGTCGGGGACTAGCGACTATGAGCAGTTCTTC.

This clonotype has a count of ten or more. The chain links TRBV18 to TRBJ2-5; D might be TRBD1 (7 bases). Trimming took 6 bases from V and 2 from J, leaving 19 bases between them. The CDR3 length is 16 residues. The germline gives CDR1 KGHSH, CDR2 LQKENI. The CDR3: CASSLNGGTAQETQYF. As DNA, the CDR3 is TGTGCCAGCTCCTTAAACGGCGGGACAGCACAAGAGACCCAGTACTTC.

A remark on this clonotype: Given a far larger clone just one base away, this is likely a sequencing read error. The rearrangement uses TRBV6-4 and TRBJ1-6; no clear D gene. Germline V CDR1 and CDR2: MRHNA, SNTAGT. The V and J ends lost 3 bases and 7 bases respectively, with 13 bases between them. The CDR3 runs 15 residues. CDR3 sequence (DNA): TGTGCCAGCAGTGAAGTTCAGTGTGGCAATTCACCCCTCCACTTT. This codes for CASSEVQCGNSPLHF.